This passage covers 29 T cell receptor beta chains from one sample sequenced in a study of blood T cell repertoires in COVID-19. Here immunoSEQ multiplex PCR was the method, and the copy in TCRdb shows in-frame clones only, minus some. The data hold roughly 130,000 clones, with more than 70% observed a single time. Input material: peripheral blood. Receptor source: a man aged 65 to 79 with acute or convalescent COVID-19.

The rearrangement uses TRBV28 and TRBJ2-1; 12 nucleotides align to TRBD2. With 5 bases clipped from V and 7 bases from J, the junction kept 6 bases outside the gene matches. From germline, CDR1 is MDHEN and CDR2 SYDVKM. This CDR3 spans 15 amino acids. CDR3 DNA: TGTGCCAGCAGTGAACTAGCGGGGGGCCGGAATGAGCAGTTCTTC. This gives the protein CASSELAGGRNEQFF.

The chain couples TRBV5-6 to TRBJ2-7, with 7 bases identical to TRBD2. The CDR3 contains 16 residues. CDR1 and CDR2 (germline): SGHDT, YYEEEE. V dropped 3 bases and J dropped 5; count of bases not matched to a gene: 14. CDR3 residues: CASSWRASGGEDEQYF. As DNA, the CDR3 is TGTGCCAGCAGCTGGCGGGCCTCTGGGGGGGAAGACGAGCAGTACTTC.

CDR3 in amino acids: CASSRDQGGVNSPLHF. The DNA for the CDR3 is TGCGCCAGCAGCCGGGACCAGGGGGGTGTTAATTCACCCCTCCACTTT. The J gene is TRBJ1-6, the V gene TRBV5-1; 7 bases are a match to TRBD1. This CDR3 contains 16 residues. The V and J ends lost 4 bases and 6 bases, in that order; junction bases with no gene match: 10. Germline-derived CDR1 and CDR2 are SGHRS and YFSETQ.

CDR3: CASSPRDSSYEQYF. DNA for the CDR3: TGTGCCAGCAGCCCGAGGGACAGCTCCTACGAGCAGTACTTC. J is TRBJ2-7 and V is TRBV4-2; 7 bases are a match to TRBD1. This CDR3 has 14 residues. CDR1 and CDR2 from the germline V gene are LGHNA and YNFKEQ. The ends lost 4 bases at V and 0 bases at J; junction bases unmatched: 3.

V usage is TRBV13 and J usage is TRBJ2-7; the D gene is possibly TRBD2 (5 bases). V was shortened by 2 bases and J by 7 bases, with 15 bases between the two germline ends. The CDR3 runs 14 residues. Germline CDR1 PRHDT, CDR2 FYEKMQ (reference sequence). The CDR3 sequence: CASSLRGSGREQYF. Written as DNA, the CDR3 is TGTGCCAGCAGCTTACGAGGGTCCGGGCGGGAGCAGTACTTC.

This clone turned up a few times. The chain joins TRBV7-2 to TRBJ1-1; D gene unclear. This CDR3 is 13 amino acids long. CDR1 and CDR2 from the germline V gene are SGHTA and FQGNSA. V lost 5 bases, J lost 8 bases, and 15 bases lay in between. CDR3 region: CASSPWVAGEAFF. DNA of the CDR3: TGTGCCAGCAGCCCCTGGGTTGCGGGGGAAGCTTTCTTT. Based on the CDR3 plus reference TRBV7-2 and TRBJ1-1, the full variable domain is GAGVSQSPSNKVTEKGKDVELRCDPISGHTALYWYRQSLGQGLEFLIYFQGNSAPDKSGLPSDRFSAERTGGSVSTLTIQRTQQEDSAVYLCASSPWVAGEAFFGQGTRLTVV.

Points on this clone: One junction end does not reproduce the germline sequence, and a read error may be involved. The CDR3 sequence: CSSGQSYGYTF. The CDR3 bases are TGCTCGTCAGGGCAGTCCTATGGCTACACCTTC. This chain links TRBV28 with TRBJ1-2; TRBD1 is a possible D gene (5 bases). CDR3 length equals 11 residues. From germline, CDR1 is MDHEN and CDR2 SYDVKM.

This chain connects TRBV12-3 or TRBV12-4 to TRBJ2-5; D is undetermined. This CDR3 has 11 amino acids. Between the trimmed V and J ends, which lost 3 bases and 7 bases, there was a span of 6 bases. In nucleotides, the CDR3 is TGTGCCAGCAGTTTGTCGGGGACCCAGTACTTC. It yields the protein CASSLSGTQYF.

This chain uses TRBV6-5 with TRBJ1-2; tentative D call: TRBD1 (5 bases). The CDR3 has 15 residues. Germline V CDR1 and CDR2: MNHEY, SVGAGI. The V gene lost 0 bases and the J gene lost 4 bases, with 12 bases spanning the gap. The chain's CDR3 is CASSYSMRQRYGYTF. The DNA for the CDR3 is TGTGCCAGCAGTTACTCGATGAGACAGCGCTATGGCTACACCTTC.

This chain uses TRBV5-1 with TRBJ2-5, with 7 bases identical to TRBD2. Germline V gives CDR1 SGHRS, CDR2 YFSETQ. The V segment lost 4 bases and the J segment 1 base; nucleotides outside the gene matches: 4. The CDR3 consists of 14 residues. CDR3 sequence: CASSPSGPQETQYF. The CDR3 nucleotides are TGCGCCAGCAGCCCTAGCGGACCCCAAGAGACCCAGTACTTC.

The chain is built from TRBV5-1 and TRBJ2-5; D possibly corresponds to TRBD1 (6 bases). This CDR3 comprises 15 residues. Germline-derived CDR1 and CDR2 are SGHRS and YFSETQ. Deletions cut 4 bases from V and 5 bases from J, with 18 bases between. CDR3: CASSAYSGAGETQYF. CDR3 coding DNA: TGCGCCAGCAGCGCCTACTCAGGGGCAGGGGAGACCCAGTACTTC.

The chain recombines TRBV2 with TRBJ2-1, with 10 bases identical to TRBD1. After removal of 5 bases from V and 7 bases from J, the junction contained 2 bases not matched to a gene. This CDR3 spans 13 amino acids. Germline V gives CDR1 SNHLY, CDR2 FYNNEI. The CDR3 DNA is TGTGCCAGCAGTTCGGACAGGGGGAATGAGCAGTTCTTC. Translating it yields CASSSDRGNEQFF. The entire variable domain, with the rest obtained from reference TRBV2 and TRBJ2-1, is as follows: EPEVTQTPSHQVTQMGQEVILRCVPISNHLYFYWYRQILGQKVEFLVSFYNNEISEKSEIFDDQFSVERPDGSNFTLKIRSTKLEDSAMYFCASSSDRGNEQFFGPGTRLTVL.

The V and J genes are TRBV21-1 and TRBJ2-7; TRBD1, the table's D call, was not compared with the DNA. TRBV21-1 is an annotated pseudogene. CDR3 length: 16 amino acids. The CDR3 DNA reads TGTGCCAGCAGCAGCCTGTCGACAGGGGCCTCCTACGAGCAGTACTTC. It is translated as CASSSLSTGASYEQYF.

The chain combines TRBV6-4 with TRBJ2-3; TRBD2 aligns across 11 bases. Germline CDR1 and CDR2: MRHNA and SNTAGT. With V trimmed by 0 bases and J by 2 bases, 4 bases remained unmatched. This CDR3 contains 17 residues. CDR3 sequence reads: CASSDSLTSGDTDTQYF. The DNA of the CDR3 is TGTGCCAGCAGTGACTCCTTGACTAGCGGGGACACAGATACGCAGTATTTT.

V usage is TRBV10-2 and J usage is TRBJ1-6, with 7 bases fitting TRBD1. V lost 0 bases and J lost 14; bases outside the gene matches: 7. The germline V gene encodes CDR1 WSHSY and CDR2 SAAADI. CDR3 length: 14 residues. The CDR3 region is CASSESRDSLALHF. CDR3 sequence (DNA): TGCGCCAGCAGTGAGTCCCGGGACAGTCTGGCCCTCCACTTT.

The gene calls are TRBV7-9 and TRBJ1-5; the D gene is possibly TRBD1 (6 bases). CDR3 length equals 14 residues. Per germline, CDR1 SEHNR and CDR2 FQNEAQ (reference sequence). The ends were cut back, 4 bases at V and 5 bases at J, with 12 bases in the middle. The CDR3 sequence: CASSSGQSYQPQHF. CDR3 sequence (DNA): TGTGCCAGCAGCTCCGGACAGAGCTATCAGCCCCAGCATTTT.

V gene TRBV5-6 combines with J gene TRBJ2-3; 8 positions match TRBD1. The CDR3 consists of 16 residues. The germline CDR1 and CDR2 sequences are SGHDT and YYEEEE. V gave up 4 bases and J gave up 1 base; unmatched junction bases: 8. CDR3 DNA: TGTGCCAGCAGCCCCAACAGGGGGACTGGCACAGATACGCAGTATTTT. Its translation is CASSPNRGTGTDTQYF. Complete variable domain (other parts from reference TRBV5-6 and TRBJ2-3): DAGVTQSPTHLIKTRGQQVTLRCSPKSGHDTVSWYQQALGQGPQFIFQYYEEEERQRGNFPDRFSGHQFPNYSSELNVNALLLGDSALYLCASSPNRGTGTDTQYFGPGTRLTVL.

The chain employs TRBV11-2 and TRBJ2-5, with D perhaps TRBD1 (6 bases). V was shortened by 5 bases and J by 9 bases, with 22 bases between the two germline ends. The CDR3 runs 15 residues. Looked up from germline, CDR1 is SGHAT and CDR2 is FQNNGV. CDR3: CASSPPGHHEKPQYF. In DNA form, the CDR3 reads TGTGCCAGCAGCCCACCGGGACACCATGAGAAGCCCCAGTACTTC.

V is TRBV7-2 and J is TRBJ1-2; D may be TRBD1 (5 bases). Germline CDR1 SGHTA, CDR2 FQGNSA. The CDR3 sequence is 13 residues long. V was shortened by 1 base and J by 8 bases, with 11 bases between the two germline ends. The CDR3: CASSLGRAEGYTF. The DNA for the CDR3 is TGTGCCAGCAGCTTAGGCAGGGCGGAGGGCTACACCTTC.

The genes are TRBV4-1 and TRBJ2-3; 13 bases are shared with TRBD2. The germline V gene has CDR1 MGHRA and CDR2 YSYEKL. Germline trimming cut 1 base from V and 6 bases from J; bases unmatched to any gene: 10. This CDR3 has 18 amino acids. The chain's CDR3 is CASSQGIGLAGEGDTQYF. Here the CDR3 DNA reads TGCGCCAGCAGCCAAGGCATAGGACTAGCGGGGGAAGGGGATACGCAGTATTTT.

The chain employs TRBV6-5 and TRBJ2-5, with 7 bases aligning to TRBD1. The CDR3 is 13 amino acids. CDR1 MNHEY and CDR2 SVGAGI come from the germline V gene. Trimming cost V 6 bases and J 5 bases; bases outside gene matches: 6. As DNA, the CDR3 is TGTGCCAGCAGGGGGACAGCGAGGGAGACCCAGTACTTC. Protein sequence: CASRGTARETQYF.

As regards this clone: This sample also contains other DNA sequences that code for the same CDR3. The chain joins TRBV6-5 to TRBJ1-2, with 7 bases that match TRBD1. CDR3 size: 12 residues. Germline assignment: CDR1 MNHEY and CDR2 SVGAGI. The J segment lost 5 bases and the V segment lost 5 bases, leaving 2 bases of the junction unmatched. The CDR3 is CASSQGDYGYTF. The CDR3, as DNA: TGTGCCAGCAGTCAGGGGGATTATGGCTACACCTTC.

V and J are TRBV6-5 and TRBJ1-2; 9 nucleotides align to TRBD1. The CDR3 loop spans 13 amino acids. J lost 3 bases, V lost 10 bases, and 6 bases had no gene match. Germline values: CDR1 MNHEY, CDR2 SVGAGI. The CDR3 nucleotides read TGTGCCACAACCGGGACAGGGCACTATGGCTACACCTTC. Residues: CATTGTGHYGYTF.

In its sample, this clone was seen once. The CDR3 coding sequence is TGTGCCATCAGTGAGTCTATGGGCAGGGTCTACAATGAGCAGTTCTTC. Protein sequence: CAISESMGRVYNEQFF. The chain links TRBV10-3 to TRBJ2-1; possible D gene TRBD1, 5 bases. The length of the CDR3 is 16 residues. V lost 0 bases and J 3 bases, leaving 12 bases between the germline ends. The germline CDR1 and CDR2 sequences are ENHRY and SYGVKD.

The rearrangement joins TRBV6-2 or TRBV6-3 to TRBJ2-6; TRBD1 matches at 8 bases. J gave up 2 bases and V 5 bases, and 2 bases lay outside the gene matches. The CDR3 contains 15 residues. Germline loops: CDR1 MNHEY, CDR2 SVGEGT. CDR3 loop: CASSPTGAGANVLTF. The CDR3 DNA sequence: TGTGCCAGCAGTCCGACAGGGGCTGGGGCCAACGTCCTGACTTTC.

The chain uses TRBV2 and TRBJ2-7; TRBD1 aligns across 7 bases. J lost 6 bases, V lost 8 bases, and 7 bases had no gene match. This CDR3 region has 12 residues. In germline, CDR1 is SNHLY, CDR2 FYNNEI. CDR3: CASLRQGTEQYF. In nucleotides, the CDR3 is TGTGCCAGCCTCCGACAGGGAACCGAGCAGTACTTC.

The rearrangement links TRBV27 to TRBJ2-7; D unclear. V was pared by 5 bases and J by 4 bases, with 9 bases between. The CDR3 contains 12 residues. Germline CDR1 MNHEY, CDR2 SMNVEV (reference sequence). Written as DNA, the CDR3 is TGTGCCAGCAGTCCTGGGCCGTACGAGCAGTACTTC. Its protein product is CASSPGPYEQYF.

This clone was counted a single time. This chain joins TRBV27 and TRBJ2-1, with a weak D call TRBD1 (6 bases). The V and J ends lost 5 bases and 9 bases respectively, with 14 bases between them. Germline assignment: CDR1 MNHEY and CDR2 SMNVEV (reference sequence). The CDR3 has 13 residues. CDR3 coding DNA: TGTGCCAGCAGTCCGCAGGGGTCGGCTGAGCAGTTCTTC. Protein product: CASSPQGSAEQFF.

This chain links TRBV25-1 with TRBJ1-1; tentative D call: TRBD1 (6 bases). The V and J ends lost 2 bases and 10 bases respectively, with 11 bases between them. The germline gives CDR1 MGHDK, CDR2 SYGVNS. The CDR3 totals 12 residues. CDR3 coding DNA: TGTGCCAGCAGTGAAGGACAGCGGGGAGCTTTCTTT. Translation gives CASSEGQRGAFF.